The source of this TCR beta chain is a study of cytomegalovirus exposure and HLA in healthy donors. The study, taken as a whole, reports: In vitro testing confirmed a few CMV-associated chains as specific for CMV antigens. One later analysis, an examination of the 90 to 150 validation repertoires, found that first-cohort TCR clusters tended to co-occur in them.

This clone was seen once. What it recognizes is unknown. CDR1 and CDR2 (germline): SGHTA, FQGTGA. The CDR3 has 19 residues. Trimming cost V 2 bases and J 1 base; bases outside gene matches: 14. The method was immunoSEQ multiplex PCR; TCRdb's version includes in-frame clones alone and lacks a portion of them. Of around 55,000 clones detected, around 90% appear once; the ten largest clones hold 3%. The source is a man younger than 30 in good health and CMV-seronegative. The chain uses TRBV7-3 and TRBJ2-1, with TRBD2 matching 7 bases. Sequencing input: PBMCs. CDR3 sequence: CASSLSFPIGGRSYNEQFF. The CDR3 DNA follows: TGTGCCAGCAGCTTATCCTTCCCTATCGGCGGGAGATCCTACAATGAGCAGTTCTTC.